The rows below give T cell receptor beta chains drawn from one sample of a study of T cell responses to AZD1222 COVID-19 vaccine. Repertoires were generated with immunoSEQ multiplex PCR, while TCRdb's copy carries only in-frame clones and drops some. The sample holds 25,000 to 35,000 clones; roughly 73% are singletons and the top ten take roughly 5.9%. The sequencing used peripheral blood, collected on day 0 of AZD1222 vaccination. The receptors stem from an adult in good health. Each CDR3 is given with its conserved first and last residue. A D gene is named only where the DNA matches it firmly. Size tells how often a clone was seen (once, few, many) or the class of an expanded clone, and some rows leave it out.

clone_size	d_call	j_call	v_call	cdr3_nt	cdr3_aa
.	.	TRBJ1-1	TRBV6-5	TGTGCCAGCAGTTACCAGGGGGAAGCTTTCTTT	CASSYQGEAFF
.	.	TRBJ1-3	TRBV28	TGTGCCAGCAGTGGGGGACTGTACTCTGGAAACACCATATATTTT	CASSGGLYSGNTIYF
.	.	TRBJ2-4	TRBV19	TGTGCCAGTATTCAGGGTAGATTTGACAGGGCCAAAAACATTCAGTACTTC	CASIQGRFDRAKNIQYF
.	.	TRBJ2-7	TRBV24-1	TGTGCCACCAGTCGCAGGGGTAATTACGAGCAGTACTTC	CATSRRGNYEQYF
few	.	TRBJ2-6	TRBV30	TGTGCCTGGAACTCTGGGGCCAACGTCCTGACTTTC	CAWNSGANVLTF
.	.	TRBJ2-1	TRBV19	TGTGCCAGTAGTATCGAAGGACGAGCATTCGATGAGCAGTTCTTC	CASSIEGRAFDEQFF
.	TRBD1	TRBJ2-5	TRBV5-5	TGTGCCAGCAACCTGCAGGGGGCGCGGTTCGAGACCCAGTACTTC	CASNLQGARFETQYF
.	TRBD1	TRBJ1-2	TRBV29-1	TGCAGCGTTGTACAGGACAGGGCTGGCTACACCTTC	CSVVQDRAGYTF
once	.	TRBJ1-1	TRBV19	TGTGCCAGTAGAGTGGACAGCTCTAGGAACACTGAAGCTTTCTTT	CASRVDSSRNTEAFF
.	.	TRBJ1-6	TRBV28	TGTGCCAGCAGTATGCCCGGCCAGTATAATTCACCCCTCCACTTT	CASSMPGQYNSPLHF
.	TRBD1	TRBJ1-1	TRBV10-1	TGCGCCAGCAGTGAGGGGGGACAGGGCCGGGCTTTCTTT	CASSEGGQGRAFF
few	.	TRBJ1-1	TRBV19	TGTGCCAGTAGTACGACAGCTAACACTGAAGCTTTCTTT	CASSTTANTEAFF
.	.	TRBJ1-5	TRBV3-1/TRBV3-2	TGTGCCAGCAGCCAAGCTTCAGGTAGCAATCAGCCCCAGCATTTT	CASSQASGSNQPQHF
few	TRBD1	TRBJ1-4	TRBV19	TGTGCCAGTAGGGGATCTAGGGGGCGCGTCCGTGAAAAACTGTTTTTT	CASRGSRGRVREKLFF
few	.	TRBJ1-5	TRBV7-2	TGTGCCAGCAGCTTAGCGTTGAGGGACGGTCAGCCCCAGCATTTT	CASSLALRDGQPQHF